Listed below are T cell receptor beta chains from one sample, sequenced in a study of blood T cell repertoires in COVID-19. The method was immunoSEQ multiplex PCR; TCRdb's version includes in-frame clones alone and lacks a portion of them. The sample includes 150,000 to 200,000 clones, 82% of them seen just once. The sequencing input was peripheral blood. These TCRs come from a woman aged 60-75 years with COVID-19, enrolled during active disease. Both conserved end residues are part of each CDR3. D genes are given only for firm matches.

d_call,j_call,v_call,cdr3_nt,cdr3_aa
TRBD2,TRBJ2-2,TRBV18,TGTGCCAGCTCACCAGGGACTAGCAGCAGTGGTACCGGGGAGCTGTTTTTT,CASSPGTSSSGTGELFF
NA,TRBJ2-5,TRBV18,TGTGCCAGCTCACCAATTTCTGGACAGACGGAGACCCAGTACTTC,CASSPISGQTETQYF
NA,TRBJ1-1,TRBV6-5,TGTGCCAGCAGGGGCCCCTTCCCGAACACTGAAGCTTTCTTT,CASRGPFPNTEAFF
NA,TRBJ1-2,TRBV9,TGTGCCAGCAGCGTGGACGGCGGGCCACGGTATGGCTACACCTTC,CASSVDGGPRYGYTF
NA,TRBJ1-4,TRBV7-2,TGTGCCAGCAGCCCCGACAGGACTAATGAAAAACTGTTTTTT,CASSPDRTNEKLFF
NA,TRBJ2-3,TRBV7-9,TGTGCCAGCAGCCCCGACATCTCGGATACGCAGTATTTT,CASSPDISDTQYF
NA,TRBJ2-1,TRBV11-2,TGTGCCAGCAGCCCCCCCCCTGGGCATCCCTCCTACAATGAGCAGTTCTTC,CASSPPPGHPSYNEQFF
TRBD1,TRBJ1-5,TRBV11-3,TGTGCCAGCAGTATAGCGGGACAGCATTTAGGGCCCCAGCATTTT,CASSIAGQHLGPQHF
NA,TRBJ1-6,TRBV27,TGTGCCAGCAGTTTTTTGGCGGGCACTTATAATTCACCCCTCCACTTT,CASSFLAGTYNSPLHF
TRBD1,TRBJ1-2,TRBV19,TGTGCCAGTAGTATAGGCAGGGGGCGGTCCGATGGCTACACCTTC,CASSIGRGRSDGYTF
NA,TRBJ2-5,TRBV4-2,TGTGCCAGCAGCCAAGACCTAGTAGAGACCCAGTACTTC,CASSQDLVETQYF
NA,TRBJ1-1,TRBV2,TGTGCCAGCGGGGAGCGGCTGGGGAACACTGAAGCTTTCTTT,CASGERLGNTEAFF
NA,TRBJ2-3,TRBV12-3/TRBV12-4,TGTGCCAGCAGTCCACCTGTAGAACCTATACAGTATTTT,CASSPPVEPIQYF